The 20 T cell receptor beta chains below were found in one sample sequenced in a study of T cell responses to AZD1222 COVID-19 vaccine (dated by TCRdb to about 2021). Library method: the immunoSEQ multiplex PCR assay. Entries here come from immuneACCESS through TCRdb and include only in-frame sequences with V and J called. Some clones fail to appear in such tables; in the studies checked, an unresolved V gene covers under half of the shortfall, and the cause of the remainder is unknown. This sample gives approximately 100,000 clones in total; about 90% of them show up just once. The top ten hold 10% to 13% of the sample. The time point label, read with the paper, signifies: about 28 days (+/-7) after the second vaccine dose. The sample here was peripheral blood, taken 28 days after the second AZD1222 dose. The receptors were sampled from an adult who received the AZD1222 COVID-19 vaccine.

The chain couples TRBV19 to TRBJ2-2, with D possibly being TRBD2 (7 bases). Deletions cut 5 bases from V and 2 bases from J, with 21 bases between. Germline V lookup: CDR1 LNHDA, CDR2 SQIVND (reference sequence). CDR3 size: 18 residues. The CDR3 spells CASSAASGGRTNTGELFF. The CDR3 region has the DNA TGTGCCAGTAGTGCCGCATCGGGGGGCAGGACCAACACCGGGGAGCTGTTTTTT. The entire variable domain, with the rest obtained from reference TRBV19 and TRBJ2-2, is as follows: DGGITQSPKYLFRKEGQNVTLSCEQNLNHDAMYWYRQDPGQGLRLIYYSQIVNDFQKGDIAEGYSVSREKKESFPLTVTSAQKNPTAFYLCASSAASGGRTNTGELFFGEGSRLTVL.

This clone was seen more than once but under ten times. The V and J genes are TRBV11-1 and TRBJ1-2; no clear D gene. V was trimmed by 1 base and J by 4 bases, leaving 13 bases between them. The germline V gene encodes CDR1 SGHAT and CDR2 FQDESV (reference sequence). CDR3 length: 15 amino acids. The CDR3 DNA reads as TGTGCCAGCAGCTTAGGCCCCGATGTCGGCTATGGCTACACCTTC. It encodes CASSLGPDVGYGYTF.

The V and J genes are TRBV19 and TRBJ1-5; a weak D match, TRBD1 (5 bases). The ends were cut back, 4 bases at V and 4 bases at J, with 11 bases in the middle. The germline V gene has CDR1 LNHDA and CDR2 SQIVND (reference sequence). CDR3 size: 14 residues. CDR3 amino acids: CASSTSGGNQPQHF. The CDR3 region has the DNA TGTGCCAGTAGTACGTCCGGGGGGAATCAGCCCCAGCATTTT.

J is TRBJ1-2 and V is TRBV5-1; TRBD1 is a possible D gene (6 bases). Germline V gene sequence: CDR1 SGHRS, CDR2 YFSETQ. CDR3 length equals 18 residues. V lost 0 bases, J lost 4 bases, and 22 bases lay in between. The DNA for the CDR3 is TGCGCCAGCAGCTTGGACGGAACCCCAACCCCGGGGGCCTATGGCTACACCTTC. It yields the protein CASSLDGTPTPGAYGYTF.

The V and J genes are TRBV7-3 and TRBJ1-4; no clear D. Trimming took off 1 base at V and 7 bases at J, with 7 bases between the two ends. The CDR3 totals 13 residues. Germline CDR1 and CDR2: SGHTA and FQGTGA. As DNA, the CDR3 is TGTGCCAGCAGCTTAAGAATCGGTGAAAAACTGTTTTTT. Translating it yields CASSLRIGEKLFF.

This clone was observed a few times. The rearrangement links TRBV3-1 (or the pseudogene TRBV3-2) to TRBJ2-3; the D gene could be TRBD1 or TRBD2 (6 bases each). With 4 bases removed from V and 13 bases from J, the gap between germline ends came to 21 bases. This CDR3 has 14 residues. Germline V gene lookup returns CDR1 LGHDT and CDR2 YNNKEL (reference sequence). CDR3 sequence: CASSRGHPGGEEYF. For the CDR3, the DNA is TGTGCCAGCAGCCGGGGACACCCCGGGGGCGAGGAGTATTTT.

The chain uses TRBV12-3 or TRBV12-4 and TRBJ1-2; D is unclear. V lost 5 bases, J lost 8 bases, and 12 bases lay in between. CDR3 length equals 12 residues. CDR3 loop: CASSTSFLGYTF. The CDR3 bases are TGTGCCAGCAGTACCTCGTTTTTGGGCTACACCTTC.

This clone has just a few counts. The rearrangement uses TRBV6-6 and TRBJ1-5, with D possibly being TRBD1 (6 bases). The germline V and J ends were trimmed by 8 bases and 5 bases, with 13 bases remaining between them. The length of the CDR3 is 13 residues. Germline values: CDR1 MNHNY, CDR2 SVGAGI (reference sequence). The CDR3 nucleotides read TGTGCCAGCTCCGGACAGAGGGATCAGCCCCAGCATTTT. Its protein product is CASSGQRDQPQHF.

The CDR3 spells CASSDYVEAFF. In DNA form, the CDR3 reads TGTGCCAGCAGTGATTATGTGGAAGCTTTCTTT. The V call is TRBV6-1, the J call TRBJ1-1; D gene ambiguous. V was pared by 3 bases and J by 8 bases, with 7 bases between. The CDR3 has 11 residues. Germline lookup yields CDR1 MNHNS and CDR2 SASEGT.

J is TRBJ2-5 and V is TRBV10-3; 7 bases match TRBD2. V was pared by 4 bases and J by 1 base, with 6 bases of the junction left unmatched. Germline assignment: CDR1 ENHRY and CDR2 SYGVKD. This CDR3 comprises 15 residues. The CDR3 is CAISGGRDLQETQYF. Here the CDR3 DNA reads TGTGCCATCAGTGGGGGGAGGGACCTCCAAGAGACCCAGTACTTC.

The genes are TRBV2 and TRBJ2-7; 9 bases are a match to TRBD1. J was trimmed by 5 bases and V by 6 bases; bases with no gene match: 2. There are 12 residues in the CDR3. Germline V gene data show CDR1 as SNHLY and CDR2 as FYNNEI. The CDR3 here is CASRDRGNEQYF. CDR3 DNA sequence: TGTGCCAGCAGGGACAGGGGCAACGAGCAGTACTTC.

The CDR3 DNA reads as TGTGCCAGCAGTGATACAGCCCCAAACATTCAGTACTTC. This encodes CASSDTAPNIQYF. The genes are TRBV25-1 and TRBJ2-4, with D unclear. CDR3 size: 13 residues. From germline, CDR1 is MGHDK and CDR2 SYGVNS. Deletions cut 3 bases from V and 6 bases from J, with 9 bases between.

The V gene is TRBV5-1, the J gene TRBJ2-2; 15 bases are a match to TRBD2. CDR1 and CDR2 (germline): SGHRS, YFSETQ. V dropped 1 base and J dropped 5; count of bases not matched to a gene: 3. The CDR3 covers 17 residues. The CDR3 reads CASSLRTSGRGTGELFF. In DNA, the CDR3 is TGCGCCAGCAGCTTGAGGACTAGCGGGAGGGGAACCGGGGAGCTGTTTTTT.

The chain combines TRBV6-5 with TRBJ2-7; a possible D gene is TRBD2 (5 bases). V was shortened by 6 bases and J by 0 bases, with 12 bases between the two germline ends. The CDR3 is made up of 14 amino acids. Germline CDR1 and CDR2: MNHEY and SVGAGI. DNA of the CDR3: TGTGCCAGCAGCCGCGCCCGGGGCTCCTACGAGCAGTACTTC. Translating gives CASSRARGSYEQYF.

This chain links TRBV4-1 with TRBJ1-2, with D possibly matching TRBD1 (6 bases). V gave up 1 base and J gave up 2 bases, with 14 bases separating them. CDR1 MGHRA and CDR2 YSYEKL come from the germline V gene. The length of the CDR3 is 16 residues. The CDR3 region is CASSQGGGRGNYGYTF. DNA of the CDR3: TGCGCCAGCAGCCAAGGCGGAGGCAGGGGAAACTATGGCTACACCTTC.

The chain recombines TRBV19 with TRBJ2-7; 15 bases align to TRBD2. The CDR3 runs to 19 residues. Germline-derived CDR1 and CDR2 are LNHDA and SQIVND (reference sequence). The trim removed 2 bases at V and 0 bases at J, leaving 8 bases unmatched. DNA for the CDR3: TGTGCCAGTAGTATAACCGGGACTAGCGGGGGGTTACTCTCCTACGAGCAGTACTTC. This translates into CASSITGTSGGLLSYEQYF.

This chain connects TRBV6-5 to TRBJ2-7, with TRBD1 matching over 7 bases. Trimming removed 7 bases from V and 0 bases from J; junction bases left unmatched: 6. CDR1 and CDR2 (germline): MNHEY, SVGAGI. The CDR3 sequence is 14 residues long. The CDR3 coding sequence is TGTGCCAGCACCAACCGGGACAGCTCCTACGAGCAGTACTTC. Translating gives CASTNRDSSYEQYF.

The rearrangement joins TRBV20-1 to TRBJ2-7; D tentatively reads TRBD1 or TRBD2 (5 bases each). This CDR3 spans 11 amino acids. Germline V gene lookup returns CDR1 DFQATT and CDR2 SNEGSKA (reference sequence). Trimming left V 6 bases short and J 7 bases short, with 13 bases between. CDR3 nucleotide sequence: TGCAGTGCACCTGGGGGTAGGGAGCAGTACTTC. It codes for CSAPGGREQYF.

In its sample, this clone was seen once. The genes are TRBV7-9 and TRBJ2-7; D is possibly TRBD1 or TRBD2 (5 bases each). The length of the CDR3 is 15 residues. The V gene's germline CDR1 is SEHNR and CDR2 FQNEAQ (reference sequence). V was shortened by 4 bases and J by 0 bases, with 13 bases between the two germline ends. Written as DNA, the CDR3 is TGTGCCAGCAGCTGGGGGTCAGGGCTCTCCTACGAGCAGTACTTC. It translates to CASSWGSGLSYEQYF.

The genes are TRBV6-4 and TRBJ1-1, with 7 bases that match TRBD1. The CDR3 totals 15 residues. The germline CDR1 and CDR2 sequences are MRHNA and SNTAGT. J was trimmed by 4 bases and V by 2 bases; bases with no gene match: 7. CDR3 region: CASSDRGAGGTEAFF. The CDR3 region has the DNA TGTGCCAGCAGTGACCGAGGGGCAGGGGGCACTGAAGCTTTCTTT.